This T cell receptor (beta chain) was captured in a study of blood T cell repertoires in COVID-19 (TCRdb year 2020). Context from the whole study: Samples from collaborators originated in the United States, Italy and Spain and spanned both the acute and convalescent phases of COVID-19. The material from the prospective study consisted of cDNA or gDNA derived from T cells, B-cell-depleted T cells, or PBMCs. Deeply sampled blood TCRbeta repertoires from subjects exposed to, actively infected with, or recovered from COVID-19 were included in the dataset. A freely available public database, intended as a resource for researchers studying the immune response to SARS-CoV-2, is where the repertoires were released. Samples came from the ongoing ImmuneRACE study (first 160 participants) plus 1,254 subjects from 6 global collaborators. Nearly every sample came with metadata listing a de-identified subject ID, COVID-19 status, age in years and sex. Where available, HLA class I and class II types were obtained from metadata supplied by the sample provider rather than from assay-based typing. General study outcomes and caveats: Clinical and demographic metadata were provided uncurated, with the amount varying by source and participant.

Enrolling through a virtual design, the prospective study's participants ranged in age from roughly 18 to 95 years and lived across more than 20 United States geographic areas. In the prospective study, participants were assigned to cohorts based on the clinical history participants reported in a screening survey and a study questionnaire. In the prospective study, mobile phlebotomists collected whole blood, serum and a nasopharyngeal or oropharyngeal swab from each participant. Prospective study participants could optionally give additional blood draws and questionnaires over an approximately two-month period. Blood samples from the prospective study were shipped frozen or at room temperature prior to DNA extraction. TCRbeta CDR3 regions were amplified from genomic DNA using the immunoSEQ Assay, a bias-controlled multiplex PCR. The authors processed their data as follows. Within the assay, amplification of reference gene primers was used to estimate how many nucleated cells each sample contained. To quantify the absolute abundance of each unique TCRbeta CDR3 rearrangement, sequence reads were collapsed and filtered. For each sample, productive Simpson clonality was calculated by taking the square root of Simpson's diversity index across productive rearrangements. The source is immuneACCESS, and TCRdb retained only in-frame sequences with V and J called. Part of the clones is not carried over; for the studies checked, unresolved V genes explain less than half of this, and the remainder is unexplained. V, J and clone size were drawn from that table, and D and trimming were deduced from the DNA. In all, the sample holds fewer than 250,000 clones, and about 86% of those were seen once. The ten biggest clones cover 14% to 15% of the sample.

From the cysteine up to the phenylalanine, the CDR3 has a length of 13 residues. Kept here is only the CDR3 DNA, which spans 39 bases and is read in frame from base 1. V is trimmed back by 4 bases and J by 2 bases, and the junction contains 1 base that no gene match accounts for. Based on the germline V gene, the CDR1 and CDR2 sequences are MNHEY and SVGEGT. In regard to this clone: Its antigen is not yet known. No qualities accompany the bases; no much larger clone lies one base away.

The specimen sequenced was PBMCs or T cells enriched from blood (not recorded which). In this chain, TRBV6-2 or TRBV6-3 is recombined with TRBJ1-2, and 7 bases in between align with TRBD1. This sequence was found in a woman in her 50s with acute COVID-19. The CDR3 region has the sequence CASSWDRNYGYTF. The nucleotide sequence is given as TGTGCCAGCAGTTGGGACAGAAACTATGGCTACACCTTC.